This entry concerns a single TCR beta chain. Looked up from germline, CDR1 is SGHNT and CDR2 is YENEEA. V was trimmed by 6 bases and J by 4 bases, leaving 15 bases between them. The CDR3 extends over 14 amino acids. Grouping used clinical history reported by participants in a survey and questionnaire. In Cohort 3, a recovered donor had either two negative PCRs, clearance, or symptom resolution. This entry is derived from a study of blood T cell repertoires in COVID-19. Study-level background: Both acute and convalescent COVID-19 samples were obtained from the United States, Italy and Spain.

Per the study methods: Reference gene primers were amplified, and this amplification served to estimate nucleated cell counts. Profiled with immunoSEQ multiplex PCR; TCRdb holds only in-frame clones, not every one. From that table come the V and J calls and clone size; the DNA was used to work out D and trimming. This table has fewer than 350,000 clones, 85% appearing once. The receptor was derived from a woman aged 50 to 60 who had recovered from COVID-19. The specimen was PBMCs or T cells enriched from blood (not recorded which). The genes are TRBV11-3 and TRBJ1-1; D is perhaps TRBD1 (5 bases). The DNA of the CDR3 is TGTGCCAGCAGTACAAACGACAGACCCACTGAAGCTTTCTTT. It encodes CASSTNDRPTEAFF. The whole variable domain, filled in from reference TRBV11-3 and TRBJ1-1, reads EAGVVQSPRYKIIEKKQPVAFWCNPISGHNTLYWYLQNLGQGPELLIRYENEEAVDDSQLPKDRFSAERLKGVDSTLKIQPAELGDSAVYLCASSTNDRPTEAFFGQGTRLTVV.